The 15 T cell receptor beta chains given below trace back to one sample, sequenced in a study of T cell repertoires in ileal Crohn's disease. The repertoire was sequenced with immunoSEQ multiplex PCR; TCRdb's copy has only in-frame clones and lacks some. This repertoire shows some 14,000 clones, 78% found once; its top ten account for about 4.5%. Sequenced input: ileal tissue. The origin of the receptors is an adult with Crohn's disease.

The CDR3 DNA reads as TGCGCCAGCAGCACGGGTCAGTATAGCTCTGGGGCCAACGTCCTGACTTTC. Amino acid sequence: CASSTGQYSSGANVLTF. The chain employs TRBV5-1 and TRBJ2-6; D gene uncertain. CDR3 length equals 17 residues. The ends were cut back, 4 bases at V and 0 bases at J, with 14 bases in the middle. The germline V gene has CDR1 SGHRS and CDR2 YFSETQ.

This clone counts as medium-sized. V and J are TRBV29-1 and TRBJ2-1; 11 positions match TRBD2. CDR3 length equals 14 residues. V was pared by 1 base and J by 6 bases, with 2 bases of the junction left unmatched. The V gene's germline CDR1 is SQVTM and CDR2 ANQGSEA. The chain's CDR3 is CSVEVAGGPNEQFF. The CDR3 nucleotides are TGCAGCGTTGAAGTAGCGGGGGGGCCCAATGAGCAGTTCTTC.

The chain has TRBV9 and TRBJ2-2; D gene unclear. This CDR3 contains 15 residues. Germline V gene lookup returns CDR1 SGDLS and CDR2 YYNGEE. V was cut by 3 bases and J by 1 base, with 10 bases left in between. The CDR3 protein is CASSERIGNTGELFF. The CDR3 bases are TGTGCCAGCAGCGAGAGGATAGGGAACACCGGGGAGCTGTTTTTT.

This sequence joins TRBV11-2 and TRBJ2-1; TRBD2 agrees at 7 bases. V lost 1 base to trimming and J lost 8 bases; unmatched junction nucleotides: 8. Germline V CDR1 and CDR2: SGHAT, FQNNGV. CDR3 size: 15 residues. The CDR3, as DNA: TGTGCCAGCAGCTTAGTTACGCGGGGGATCGATGAGCAGTTCTTC. Translated, it gives CASSLVTRGIDEQFF.

The chain links TRBV5-5 to TRBJ2-3; 11 positions match TRBD2. Unmatched junction bases numbered 1, after V lost 3 bases and J lost 4 bases. Germline-derived CDR1 and CDR2 are SGHKS and YYEKEE (reference sequence). The CDR3 extends over 14 amino acids. The CDR3 DNA follows: TGTGCCAGCAGCTGGGGACTAGCGGCAGATACGCAGTATTTT. This codes for CASSWGLAADTQYF. The full variable domain, completed using reference TRBV5-5 and TRBJ2-3, is DAGVTQSPTHLIKTRGQQVTLRCSPISGHKSVSWYQQVLGQGPQFIFQYYEKEERGRGNFPDRFSARQFPNYSSELNVNALLLGDSALYLCASSWGLAADTQYFGPGTRLTVL.

This clone was detected only once. J is TRBJ2-2 and V is TRBV6-1; no clear D gene. This CDR3 spans 15 amino acids. V was shortened by 7 bases and J by 6 bases, with 18 bases between the two germline ends. Germline V gene data show CDR1 as MNHNS and CDR2 as SASEGT. DNA of the CDR3: TGTGCCAGCACCCCCGGCGAGGCGTTCGCCGGGGAGCTGTTTTTT. Protein sequence: CASTPGEAFAGELFF.

The chain employs TRBV19 and TRBJ2-1, with a possible D match to TRBD1 (8 bases). The CDR3 runs to 16 residues. CDR1 is LNHDA and CDR2 is SQIVND in the germline V gene (reference sequence). The V and J ends lost 4 bases and 8 bases respectively, with 21 bases between them. The CDR3 coding sequence is TGTGCCAGTAGTAGTAGGACAGGGAGGGGAATCCATGAGCAGTTCTTC. This translates into CASSSRTGRGIHEQFF.

The chain has TRBV6-1 and TRBJ1-2, with D maybe TRBD1 (6 bases). The CDR3 contains 15 residues. Germline CDR1 reads MNHNS; CDR2 reads SASEGT. Deletions cut 0 bases from V and 4 bases from J, with 12 bases between. This CDR3 reads CASSEAWTASYGYTF. Here the CDR3 DNA reads TGTGCCAGCAGTGAAGCATGGACAGCGAGCTATGGCTACACCTTC.

The chain joins TRBV28 to TRBJ1-2; 10 bases are shared with TRBD1. Germline CDR1 is MDHEN and CDR2 is SYDVKM. The CDR3 consists of 15 residues. V gave up 7 bases and J gave up 9 bases; unmatched junction bases: 14. The CDR3 loop reads CASTPRTGGFKSYTF. CDR3 sequence (DNA): TGTGCCAGCACCCCTAGGACAGGGGGATTTAAAAGCTACACCTTC.

The chain has TRBV18 and TRBJ1-4; D may be TRBD1 (6 bases). In germline, CDR1 is KGHSH, CDR2 LQKENI. Trimming removed 3 bases at V and 8 bases at J, with 13 bases between. CDR3 length: 14 amino acids. The CDR3 DNA follows: TGTGCCAGCTCACCGCGGGGGCGAGGAGAAAAACTGTTTTTT. The encoded protein is CASSPRGRGEKLFF.

In nucleotides, the CDR3 is TGTGCCAGCAGTTTAACCCAGACAGGGAGCGGCTACACCTTC. Residues: CASSLTQTGSGYTF. The V call is TRBV28, the J call TRBJ1-2, with 7 bases identical to TRBD1. CDR3 length equals 14 residues. J was trimmed by 8 bases and V by 2 bases; bases with no gene match: 8. Looked up from germline, CDR1 is MDHEN and CDR2 is SYDVKM.

The gene calls are TRBV18 and TRBJ1-1, with D possibly being TRBD1 (5 bases). V lost 10 bases, J lost 3 bases, and 21 bases lay in between. The CDR3 runs 15 residues. CDR1 and CDR2 (germline): KGHSH, LQKENI. The CDR3 sequence: CATFRALTSDTEAFF. The CDR3 region has the DNA TGTGCCACATTCAGGGCACTGACCTCGGACACTGAAGCTTTCTTT.

The chain links TRBV6-1 to TRBJ1-1; D gene unclear. The CDR3 length is 13 residues. Germline V gene lookup returns CDR1 MNHNS and CDR2 SASEGT. V was pared by 3 bases and J by 1 base, with 6 bases between. This CDR3 reads CASSDRWNTEAFF. DNA for the CDR3: TGTGCCAGCAGTGACAGGTGGAACACTGAAGCTTTCTTT.

Comment on this clone: Other DNA sequences of this sample code for an identical CDR3. The V and J genes are TRBV6-1 and TRBJ1-5; 8 positions agree with TRBD1. V shed 3 bases and J 6 bases; nucleotides not matched to a gene: 4. Germline-derived CDR1 and CDR2 are MNHNS and SASEGT. The length of the CDR3 is 14 residues. Here the CDR3 DNA reads TGTGCCAGCAGTGACTCAGGGGGCGGTCAGCCCCAGCATTTT. Its translation: CASSDSGGGQPQHF.

V and J are TRBV19 and TRBJ1-5; no reliable D call. The CDR3 is made up of 16 amino acids. V was pared by 4 bases and J by 4 bases, with 17 bases between. Germline CDR1 and CDR2: LNHDA and SQIVND (reference sequence). This chain's CDR3 is CASSTLAGRFNQPQHF. The CDR3 nucleotides are TGTGCCAGTAGTACCCTGGCAGGTCGTTTTAATCAGCCCCAGCATTTT.